Below, one T cell receptor beta chain is given with its context. Its antigen remains undetermined. No clone much larger than this one lies a single base away; base qualities are absent. The source of the sample is a study of shared clonotypes between healthy human individuals (dated by TCRdb to 2018 to 2020). Some background on the complete study: A couple of women and three men aged 18 to 49 years were included in the cohort. Leukapheresis yielded between about 0.9 and 10 billion PBMCs per donor. To increase sequencing depth and limit assay-specific biases, different laboratories used diverse techniques to prepare libraries and sequence TCR repertoires. For each donor, CD4 naive and CD4 memory were each given three plates, CD8 naive was given two plates, and CD8 memory was given one plate. Blood TCR repertoires of several healthy adults were deeply sequenced to estimate repertoire size and the extent of clonotype sharing between individuals.

TCR CDR3 regions were amplified from genomic DNA by multiplex PCR using the deep immunoSEQ assay. Extracted genomic DNA from each cell subset was distributed evenly across all wells of several immunoSEQ 96-well plates, and each plate was treated as a replicate. Each replicate PCR for sorted subsets received roughly 0.2 ug genomic DNA, equal to 28,000 or so T cell genomes. The purified libraries were quantified using a Qubit 3.0 fluorometer, sized with a Bioanalyzer 2100, and then quantified again using the KAPA Library Quantification kit. A separate single-read 150-cycle Illumina NextSeq 550 flow cell was used to sequence each immunoSEQ 96-well plate. As for the authors' bioinformatics: The immunoSEQ output contained only junctional sequences without quality scores, so filtering could not match that applied to full-length reads. Sequences were annotated with PyIR, a Python wrapper for IgBLAST v1.9, using IMGT germline references to assign V/J genes and CDR3. Any read was removed if the V/J assignment was weak (E-value above 1e-6), the CDR3 was missing, or the read contained stop codons, out-of-frame junctions, or ambiguous translated residues. V3J clonotypes were defined as sequences sharing an identical inferred V gene, J gene, and CDR3 amino acid sequence. Percentage overlap between repertoires was calculated by dividing the number of shared unique clonotypes by the size of the smaller repertoire. Richness of each repertoire was evaluated using RTK rarefaction, the Chao1 estimator, and Recon v2.1 estimates of unobserved clonotypes. OLGA was used to compute generation probabilities for all TCRbeta clonotypes that the gDNA method yielded from a handful of donors. Held by TCRdb, this immuneACCESS table contains in-frame sequences only and omits some clones. Under half of the omission traces to an unresolved V gene where checked; the cause of the rest is unknown. V and J calls plus clone size are reproduced from that table; the DNA served to infer D and trimming. This sample holds about 2,500,000 clones; around nine tenths were observed only once. Roughly 0.15% of the sample rests with the top ten.

What the work shows at the level of the full study, not this receptor alone: Pairwise subsampling indicated that sequencing depth was expected to affect the degree of clonotype sharing among donors. Even with the large sequencing depth, rarefaction of the sorted-subset datasets indicated that sequencing was incomplete. When a handful of donors were compared, the shared fraction of clonotypes was about 5.5% for naive CD4, 3.5% for naive CD8, more than 2% for memory CD4, and about 0.36% for memory CD8. Naive subsets generally had larger estimated clonotype richness than memory subsets did. Sampling was limited to blood, and TCR repertoires in tissue likely differ from TCR repertoires in blood. The genetic and exposure-history diversity represented was limited by the small number of donors. Clonotypes shared by all four sorted-subset donors showed higher generation probabilities than non-shared clonotypes.

The donors were healthy, HIV-negative adults with no recently reported acute infections or vaccinations. Every donor was a Caucasian adult living in Nashville, Tennessee, USA. CD4+ T cells were enriched by magnetic negative selection; naive cells were then positively selected on CD45RA, and the negative fraction formed the memory subset. Blood was obtained by leukapheresis, after which PBMCs were separated by Ficoll-Histopaque density gradient centrifugation and cryopreserved in liquid nitrogen vapor phase. Analytical flow cytometry was used to check the purity and quantity of every magnetically sorted T cell population. Genomic DNA was isolated from every sorted fraction and measured by UV absorbance on a Nanodrop 2000c. V lost 3 bases and J lost 2 bases; the stretch between them is 15 bases long. The germline V gene gives CDR1 as MNHNS and CDR2 as SASEGT. The cysteine opens and the phenylalanine closes a CDR3 of 16 amino acids. Only the CDR3 region is kept as DNA, spanning 48 bases read in frame from base 1.

The TCR comes from a man between 18 and 35 years old in good health. Recombination linked TRBV6-1 to TRBJ2-3; perhaps TRBD2 is the D gene, with 6 bases matching. The sequenced material came from naive CD4+ T cells sorted from blood. The meaning of the sample's cell subset or site label: CD45RA+ positively selected. The DNA sequence is given as TGTGCCAGCAGTGATTCAAGGGCGGGATACACAGATACGCAGTATTTT. This codes for CASSDSRAGYTDTQYF.